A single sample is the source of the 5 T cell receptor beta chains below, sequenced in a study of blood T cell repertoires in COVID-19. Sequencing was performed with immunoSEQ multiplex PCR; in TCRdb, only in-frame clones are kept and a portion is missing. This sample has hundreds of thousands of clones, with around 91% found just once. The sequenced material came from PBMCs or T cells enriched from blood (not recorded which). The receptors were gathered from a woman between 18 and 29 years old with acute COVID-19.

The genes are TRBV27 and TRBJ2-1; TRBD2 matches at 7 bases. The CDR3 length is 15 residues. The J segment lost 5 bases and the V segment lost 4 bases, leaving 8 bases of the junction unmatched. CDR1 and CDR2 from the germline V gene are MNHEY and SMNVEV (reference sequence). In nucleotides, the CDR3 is TGTGCCAGCAGTTCCAGGCGGGAGCGGCACAATGAGCAGTTCTTC. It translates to CASSSRRERHNEQFF.

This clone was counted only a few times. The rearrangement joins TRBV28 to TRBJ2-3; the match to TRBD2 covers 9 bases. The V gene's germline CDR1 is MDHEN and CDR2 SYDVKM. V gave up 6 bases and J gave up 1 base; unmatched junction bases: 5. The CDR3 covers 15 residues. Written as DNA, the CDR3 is TGTGCCAGCAGAGAAAGGACTAGCGGCACAGATACGCAGTATTTT. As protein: CASRERTSGTDTQYF. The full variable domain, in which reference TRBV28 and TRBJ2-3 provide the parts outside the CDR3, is DVKVTQSSRYLVKRTGEKVFLECVQDMDHENMFWYRQDPGLGLRLIYFSYDVKMKEKGDIPEGYSVSREKKERFSLILESASTNQTSMYLCASRERTSGTDTQYFGPGTRLTVL.

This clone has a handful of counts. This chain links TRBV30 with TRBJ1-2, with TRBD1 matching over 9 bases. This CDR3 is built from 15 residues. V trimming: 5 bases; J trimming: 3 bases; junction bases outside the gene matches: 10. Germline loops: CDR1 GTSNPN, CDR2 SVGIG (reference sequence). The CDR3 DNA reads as TGTGCCTGGGTCCCCGGGACAGGGCCGCACTATGGCTACACCTTC. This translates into CAWVPGTGPHYGYTF. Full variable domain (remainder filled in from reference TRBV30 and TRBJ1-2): SQTIHQWPATLVQPVGSPLSLECTVEGTSNPNLYWYRQAAGRGLQLLFYSVGIGQISSEVPQNLSASRPQDRQFILSSKKLLLSDSGFYLCAWVPGTGPHYGYTFGSGTRLTVV.

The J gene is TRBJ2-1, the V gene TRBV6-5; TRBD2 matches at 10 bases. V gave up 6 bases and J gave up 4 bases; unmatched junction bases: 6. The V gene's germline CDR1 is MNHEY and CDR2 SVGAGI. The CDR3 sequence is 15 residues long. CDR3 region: CASRVASGGYNEQFF. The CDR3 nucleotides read TGTGCCAGCAGGGTGGCTAGCGGGGGATACAATGAGCAGTTCTTC.

CDR3 sequence reads: CASTARGEKLFF. In DNA, the CDR3 is TGTGCCTCGACGGCCAGGGGGGAAAAACTGTTTTTT. The chain has TRBV30 and TRBJ1-4, with TRBD1 identical over 7 bases. After removal of 7 bases from V and 8 bases from J, the junction contained 7 bases not matched to a gene. The germline V gene encodes CDR1 GTSNPN and CDR2 SVGIG (reference sequence). The CDR3 spans 12 residues.